The rows below give T cell receptor beta chains drawn from one sample of a study of Ad26.COV2.S vaccination and SARS-CoV-2 variants. Repertoires were generated with immunoSEQ multiplex PCR, while TCRdb's copy carries only in-frame clones and drops some. The table has 87,000 or so clones, approximately 82% seen once; the top ten hold approximately 15%. Sequenced material: peripheral blood, taken after recovery from COVID-19. Source of these receptors: a human donor who had recovered from COVID-19. CDR3s include the opening cysteine and the closing phenylalanine or tryptophan. A D gene is named only where the DNA matches it firmly. Part of the rows lack a size; the others show once, few, many or a class for expanded clones.

clone_size j_call v_call d_call cdr3_length cdr3_aa cdr3_nt
- TRBJ2-5 TRBV6-1 TRBD2 16 CASSALTSGRAETQYF TGTGCCAGCAGTGCTTTAACTAGCGGGAGGGCGGAGACCCAGTACTTC
- TRBJ2-1 TRBV9 - 15 CASSVGEGRGNEQFF TGTGCCAGCAGCGTAGGTGAAGGGAGAGGCAATGAGCAGTTCTTC
- TRBJ1-6 TRBV6-2/TRBV6-3 TRBD1 14 CASSGTAYNSPLHF TGTGCCAGCAGTGGGACAGCGTATAATTCACCCCTCCACTTT
- TRBJ2-7 TRBV6-2/TRBV6-3 - 12 CASSNSNYEQYF TGTGCCAGCAGTAACTCAAACTACGAGCAGTACTTC
- TRBJ1-5 TRBV20-1 - 11 CSARVAGHQHF TGCAGTGCTAGAGTAGCGGGACACCAGCATTTT
- TRBJ2-1 TRBV28 - 14 CASMVAGTYNEQFF TGTGCCAGCATGGTGGCAGGGACTTACAATGAGCAGTTCTTC
once TRBJ2-7 TRBV5-1 - 16 CASSQAPGTPIYEQYF TGCGCCAGCAGCCAAGCACCCGGGACTCCAATCTACGAGCAGTACTTC
- TRBJ1-4 TRBV6-1 - 17 CASSESRVGRLGEKLFF TGTGCCAGCAGTGAATCTAGGGTGGGTCGACTTGGTGAAAAACTGTTTTTT
- TRBJ2-3 TRBV11-3 - 16 CASSGQEVGSTDTQYF TGTGCCAGCAGCGGGCAGGAGGTGGGGAGCACAGATACGCAGTATTTT
few TRBJ2-5 TRBV18 - 14 CASSPETGQETQYF TGTGCCAGCTCACCAGAGACAGGCCAAGAGACCCAGTACTTC
- TRBJ2-4 TRBV7-9 TRBD2 12 CASSFPAGIEYF TGTGCCAGCAGCTTCCCAGCGGGGATTGAGTACTTC